Presented here are 9 T cell receptor beta chains from one specimen sequenced in a study of T cell responses to AZD1222 COVID-19 vaccine. TCRdb's table, derived via immunoSEQ multiplex PCR, lists solely in-frame clones and lacks some. The top ten clones hold 4% to 6% of a sample with some 87,000 clones, around 90% of them seen once. The sequenced sample was peripheral blood, obtained on day 0 of MenACWY control vaccination. The receptors here all came from an adult in good health.

The V call is TRBV29-1, the J call TRBJ2-5; D unclear. CDR3 length equals 12 residues. Germline V gene lookup returns CDR1 SQVTM and CDR2 ANQGSEA. With 5 bases removed from V and 5 bases from J, the gap between germline ends came to 12 bases. CDR3 loop: CSVLRSEETQYF. In DNA, the CDR3 is TGCAGCGTTCTCAGGTCGGAGGAGACCCAGTACTTC.

This clone showed up just once. The V gene is TRBV6-5, the J gene TRBJ2-5; the D gene is possibly TRBD2 (5 bases). The germline V and J ends were trimmed by 5 bases and 2 bases, with 15 bases remaining between them. Germline loops: CDR1 MNHEY, CDR2 SVGAGI. CDR3 length equals 15 residues. The CDR3: CASSPNSPGQETQYF. CDR3 nucleotide sequence: TGTGCCAGCAGTCCTAATAGTCCGGGACAAGAGACCCAGTACTTC.

This clone was seen a few times. The DNA for the CDR3 is TGTGCCACCGTTCAGGGGGCGGCTGGGACCGGGGAGCTGTTTTTT. This gives the protein CATVQGAAGTGELFF. The chain links TRBV10-3 to TRBJ2-2, with TRBD1 matching 8 bases. The CDR3 extends over 15 amino acids. Looked up from germline, CDR1 is ENHRY and CDR2 is SYGVKD. The V and J ends lost 10 bases and 5 bases, in that order; junction bases with no gene match: 12.

V usage is TRBV12-5 and J usage is TRBJ1-2; D is possibly TRBD1 (5 bases). The CDR3 is made up of 16 amino acids. Trimming removed 1 base from V and 3 bases from J, with 15 bases in between. Germline CDR1 is LGHNT and CDR2 is FRNRAP. The CDR3, as DNA: TGTGCTAGTGGTTTGGGGCCCGGGGGGGAAGACTATGGCTACACCTTC. Translated, it gives CASGLGPGGEDYGYTF.

The J gene is TRBJ1-4, the V gene TRBV2; D remains unclear. V lost 4 bases to trimming and J lost 0 bases, with 12 bases between them. CDR1 is SNHLY and CDR2 is FYNNEI in the germline V gene. CDR3 length: 16 amino acids. CDR3 bases: TGTGCCAGCAGTGTCCTTGGAGTGTCAACTAATGAAAAACTGTTTTTT. It translates to CASSVLGVSTNEKLFF.

The V call is TRBV11-2, the J call TRBJ1-3; D not resolved. CDR3 length: 14 residues. CDR1 and CDR2 (germline): SGHAT, FQNNGV. Trimming took off 2 bases at V and 2 bases at J, with 7 bases between the two ends. The CDR3 DNA reads TGTGCCAGCAGCTTATCGTCCCCTGGAAACACCATATATTTT. Translated: CASSLSSPGNTIYF.

Only one count was recorded for this clone. The chain is built from TRBV5-1 and TRBJ1-1; D possibly corresponds to TRBD1 (5 bases). The V gene lost 0 bases and the J gene lost 4 bases, with 10 bases spanning the gap. Germline V lookup: CDR1 SGHRS, CDR2 YFSETQ. This CDR3 contains 14 residues. The CDR3 protein is CASSLEGEGTEAFF. CDR3 bases: TGCGCCAGCAGCTTGGAAGGGGAGGGCACTGAAGCTTTCTTT.

The chain is built from TRBV5-1 and TRBJ1-1, with 10 bases matching TRBD1. CDR3 size: 16 residues. Germline V gene data show CDR1 as SGHRS and CDR2 as YFSETQ. Trimming removed 4 bases from V and 0 bases from J; junction bases left unmatched: 6. The CDR3 DNA reads TGCGCCAGCAGCGCTCGACAGGGGGCCCTGAACACTGAAGCTTTCTTT. Protein: CASSARQGALNTEAFF. The whole variable domain, remainder taken from reference TRBV5-1 and TRBJ1-1, is KAGVTQTPRYLIKTRGQQVTLSCSPISGHRSVSWYQQTPGQGLQFLFEYFSETQRNKGNFPGRFSGRQFSNSRSEMNVSTLELGDSALYLCASSARQGALNTEAFFGQGTRLTVV.

This rearrangement joins TRBV5-4 to TRBJ2-7, with 7 bases fitting TRBD1. The CDR3 has 13 amino acids. CDR1 and CDR2 (germline): SGHNT, YYREEE (reference sequence). V lost 4 bases, J lost 7 bases, and 8 bases stayed unmatched. This CDR3 is CASSRDSPLEQYF. The CDR3 nucleotides read TGTGCCAGCAGCCGGGACAGCCCCTTAGAGCAGTACTTC.